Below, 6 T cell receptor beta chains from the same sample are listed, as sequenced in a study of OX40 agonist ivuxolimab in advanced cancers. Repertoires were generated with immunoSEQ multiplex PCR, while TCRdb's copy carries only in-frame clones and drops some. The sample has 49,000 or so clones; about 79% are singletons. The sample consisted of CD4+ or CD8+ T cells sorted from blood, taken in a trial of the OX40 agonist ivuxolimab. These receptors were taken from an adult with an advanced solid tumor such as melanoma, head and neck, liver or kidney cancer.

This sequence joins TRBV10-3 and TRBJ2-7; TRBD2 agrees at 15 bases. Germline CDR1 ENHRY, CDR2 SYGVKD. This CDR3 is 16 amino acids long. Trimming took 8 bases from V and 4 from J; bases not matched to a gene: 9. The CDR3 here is CAISRTSGGALYEQYF. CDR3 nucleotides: TGTGCCATCTCCCGGACTAGCGGGGGGGCCTTATACGAGCAGTACTTC.

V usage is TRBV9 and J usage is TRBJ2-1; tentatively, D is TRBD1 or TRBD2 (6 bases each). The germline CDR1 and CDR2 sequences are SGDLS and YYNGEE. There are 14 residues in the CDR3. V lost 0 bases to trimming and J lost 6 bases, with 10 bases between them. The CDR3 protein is CASSVAGGLNEQFF. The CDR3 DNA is TGTGCCAGCAGCGTAGCTGGGGGGCTCAATGAGCAGTTCTTC.

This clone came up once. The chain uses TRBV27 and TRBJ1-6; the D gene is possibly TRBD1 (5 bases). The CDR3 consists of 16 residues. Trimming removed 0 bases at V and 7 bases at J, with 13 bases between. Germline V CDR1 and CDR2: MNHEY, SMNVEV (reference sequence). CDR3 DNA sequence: TGTGCCAGCAGTTTATCAGGCGTGACAGCCAATTCACCCCTCCACTTT. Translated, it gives CASSLSGVTANSPLHF.

CDR3: CASSQVGDRGASGYTF. The CDR3 nucleotides read TGCGCCAGCAGCCAGGTCGGGGACAGGGGGGCCTCTGGCTACACCTTC. This chain connects TRBV4-3 to TRBJ1-2; 11 bases agree with TRBD1. Germline V CDR1 and CDR2: LGHNA, YSLEER. Trimming at V came to 3 bases and at J to 7 bases, leaving 10 bases not matched to a gene. The CDR3 is made up of 16 amino acids.

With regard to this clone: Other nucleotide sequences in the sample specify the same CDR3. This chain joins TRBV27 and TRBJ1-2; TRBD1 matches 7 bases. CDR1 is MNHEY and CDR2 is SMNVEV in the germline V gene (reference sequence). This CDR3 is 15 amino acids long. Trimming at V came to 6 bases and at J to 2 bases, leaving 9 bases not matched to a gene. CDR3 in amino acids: CASSPDRAPNYGYTF. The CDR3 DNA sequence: TGTGCCAGCAGCCCCGACAGGGCCCCAAACTATGGCTACACCTTC.

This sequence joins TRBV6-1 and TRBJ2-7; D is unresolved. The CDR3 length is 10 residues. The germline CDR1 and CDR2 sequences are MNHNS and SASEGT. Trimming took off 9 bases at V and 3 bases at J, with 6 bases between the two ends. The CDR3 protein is CASMDYEQYF. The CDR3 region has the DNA TGTGCCAGTATGGACTACGAGCAGTACTTC.